The 4 T cell receptor beta chains reported below all come from one sample, sequenced in a study of T-cell memory formation after mild COVID-19. Each CDR3 protein is one row after TCRdb ran MiXCR on the 5' RACE reads. Found here are more than 450,000 distinct CDR3 sequences, approximately 18% of them singletons; the top ten hold about 12%. Specimen: PBMCs or a T cell subset sorted from them (not recorded which). The source is an adult woman who had mild COVID-19 (a few samples of this study predate the infection). Cell type and time point are not known.

Only a few counts were recorded for this clonotype. The rearrangement links TRBV4-1 to TRBJ2-7, with a tentative D call TRBD1 (7 bases). Germline V gene data show CDR1 as MGHRA and CDR2 as YSYEKL. The CDR3 covers 15 residues. Between the trimmed V and J ends, which lost 4 bases and 0 bases, there was a span of 13 bases. CDR3 in DNA: TGCGCCAGCAGCCCCAGGGGGGTCCCCTCCTACGAGCAGTACTTC. This sequence encodes CASSPRGVPSYEQYF.

The chain carries TRBV20-1 and TRBJ2-7, with 7 bases identical to TRBD1. The CDR3 sequence is 15 residues long. Germline-derived CDR1 and CDR2 are DFQATT and SNEGSKA (reference sequence). V shed 0 bases, J shed 3 bases, and the junction held 8 bases outside the gene matches. DNA for the CDR3: TGCAGTGCTAGAGATCAAGAGACAGGGTTCTACGAGCAGTACTTC. Translation: CSARDQETGFYEQYF.

This clonotype showed up just a few times. V and J are TRBV10-3 and TRBJ2-7, with 9 bases identical to TRBD2. Germline CDR1 reads ENHRY; CDR2 reads SYGVKD. The CDR3 covers 15 residues. V shed 6 bases and J 3 bases; nucleotides not matched to a gene: 9. CDR3 amino acids: CAIRGLSGSFYEQYF. CDR3 bases: TGTGCCATCAGGGGCCTTAGCGGGAGCTTCTACGAGCAGTACTTC.

This chain joins TRBV21-1 and TRBJ2-3; TRBD2 is the table's D call, not checked against the DNA. TRBV21-1 is classified as a pseudogene. The CDR3 totals 13 residues. CDR3 nucleotide sequence: TGTGCCAGCAGCAGGCTAGCGGGATCTACGCAGTATTTT. Amino acids: CASSRLAGSTQYF.